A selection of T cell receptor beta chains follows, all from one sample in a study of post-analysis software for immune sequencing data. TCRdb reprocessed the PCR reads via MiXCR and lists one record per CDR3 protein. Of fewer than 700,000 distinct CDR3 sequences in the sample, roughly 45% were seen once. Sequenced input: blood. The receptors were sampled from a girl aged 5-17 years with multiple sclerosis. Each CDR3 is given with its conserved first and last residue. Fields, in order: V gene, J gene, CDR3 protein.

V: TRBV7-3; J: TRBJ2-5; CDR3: CASSLAGGTQYF
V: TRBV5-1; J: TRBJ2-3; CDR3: CASRGQGAGTDTQYF
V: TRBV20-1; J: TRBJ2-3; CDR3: CSAPDSGGASDTQYF
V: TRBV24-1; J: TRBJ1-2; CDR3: CATSDSVAAGYTF
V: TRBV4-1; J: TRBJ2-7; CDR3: CASRKLGTSYEQYF
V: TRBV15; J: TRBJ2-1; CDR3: CATSRDPRGGSLYNEQFF
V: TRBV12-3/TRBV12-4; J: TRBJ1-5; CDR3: CASSPGGAQPQHF
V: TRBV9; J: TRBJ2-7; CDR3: CASSVLEGYEQYF
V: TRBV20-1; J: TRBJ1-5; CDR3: CSATAGTGNQPQHF
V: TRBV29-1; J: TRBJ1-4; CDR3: CSVEGSNSEKLFF
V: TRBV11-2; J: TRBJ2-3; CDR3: CASSPARGGVTDTQYF
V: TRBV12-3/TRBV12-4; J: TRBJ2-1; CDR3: CASKAGRVDEQFF
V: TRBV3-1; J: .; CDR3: CASSQVRGLNEQYF
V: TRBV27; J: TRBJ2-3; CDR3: CASSLRFSADTQYF
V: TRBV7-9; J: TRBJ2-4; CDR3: CASSLPQREGQIKNIQYF
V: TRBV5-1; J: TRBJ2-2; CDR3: CASTIWTGSRVGELFF
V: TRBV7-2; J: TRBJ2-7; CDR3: CASSLARGRTYEQYF
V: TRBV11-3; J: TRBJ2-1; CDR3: CASSLGGGLAGSEQFF